Following are 17 T cell receptor beta chains from one sample sequenced in a study of beta chain features in type 1 diabetes. Regarding the study as a whole: There was a moderate but significant shortening of TCRB CDR3s in all four CD4+ subsets of Type 1 diabetes patients.

The antigens these receptors bind are not known. Expressed TCRB transcripts were sequenced after all isolated RNA was converted to cDNA. Assay used: immunoSEQ multiplex PCR; TCRdb lists only in-frame clones, some missing. The sample shows almost 350,000 clones, approximately 9.7% of them seen only once. Specimen: central memory CD4+ T cells from blood. The receptors derive from a young man with type 1 diabetes.

The chain joins TRBV5-4 to TRBJ2-2; 7 bases fit TRBD1. Per germline, CDR1 SGHNT and CDR2 YYREEE (reference sequence). CDR3 length: 16 amino acids. V was clipped by 4 bases and J by 4 bases; unmatched bases: 10. CDR3 coding DNA: TGTGCCAGCAGCCCAATTCGAGCAGGGGGCACCGGGGAGCTGTTTTTT. It is translated as CASSPIRAGGTGELFF.

The chain links TRBV6-1 to TRBJ2-5, with D uncertain. Germline CDR1 reads MNHNS; CDR2 reads SASEGT. With 2 bases removed from V and 7 bases from J, the gap between germline ends came to 17 bases. The CDR3 is 15 residues long. CDR3 DNA sequence: TGTGCCAGCAGTGAAAATACCGGACCGGGTGGGACCCAGTACTTC. It encodes CASSENTGPGGTQYF.

This clone was found a few times. The rearrangement joins TRBV5-1 to TRBJ1-2; 8 positions match TRBD1. The ends lost 4 bases at V and 1 base at J; junction bases unmatched: 6. Germline values: CDR1 SGHRS, CDR2 YFSETQ. The CDR3 is made up of 15 amino acids. CDR3 region: CASSDGQGDNYGYTF. The CDR3 DNA reads as TGCGCCAGCAGCGATGGACAGGGCGATAACTATGGCTACACCTTC.

This clone appeared a few times. V usage is TRBV30 and J usage is TRBJ1-5; D is ambiguous. Germline CDR1 and CDR2: GTSNPN and SVGIG (reference sequence). This CDR3 contains 13 residues. Between the trimmed V and J ends, which lost 2 bases and 2 bases, there was a span of 7 bases. This CDR3 is CAWSTEGNQPQHF. The CDR3 DNA sequence: TGTGCCTGGAGTACGGAGGGCAATCAGCCCCAGCATTTT.

This clone has just a few counts. The chain carries TRBV11-2 and TRBJ2-1, with 7 bases lining up with TRBD1. This CDR3 comprises 13 residues. Germline CDR1 reads SGHAT; CDR2 reads FQNNGV. V lost 5 bases to trimming and J lost 9 bases; unmatched junction nucleotides: 7. CDR3 region: CASSPGPGGEQFF. The CDR3 DNA reads as TGTGCCAGCAGCCCCGGGCCAGGGGGTGAGCAGTTCTTC. The complete variable domain, with remaining parts taken from reference TRBV11-2 and TRBJ2-1, reads EAGVAQSPRYKIIEKRQSVAFWCNPISGHATLYWYQQILGQGPKLLIQFQNNGVVDDSQLPKDRFSAERLKGVDSTLKIQPAKLEDSAVYLCASSPGPGGEQFFGPGTRLTVL.

This clone has just a few counts. The gene calls are TRBV15 and TRBJ2-5; D remains ambiguous. Trimming took off 0 bases at V and 2 bases at J, with 7 bases between the two ends. In germline, CDR1 is LNHNV, CDR2 YYDKDF (reference sequence). The CDR3 covers 14 residues. CDR3 DNA: TGTGCCACCAGCAGAGAGGGCAGGCAAGAGACCCAGTACTTC. The encoded protein is CATSREGRQETQYF.

A few counts support this clone. The chain employs TRBV5-6 and TRBJ1-1, with a possible D match to TRBD1 (5 bases). CDR3 length: 15 residues. Trimming removed 3 bases at V and 2 bases at J, with 14 bases between. CDR1 and CDR2 from the germline V gene are SGHDT and YYEEEE. The CDR3 coding sequence is TGTGCCAGCAGCTGGATGGGACGTCCAAACACTGAAGCTTTCTTT. Its translation: CASSWMGRPNTEAFF.

The V gene is TRBV28, the J gene TRBJ2-5; the D gene is possibly TRBD1 (6 bases). CDR3 length: 13 residues. The V end lost 8 bases, the J end lost 3 bases, and 13 bases lay between the germline ends. In germline, CDR1 is MDHEN, CDR2 SYDVKM. CDR3: CASSRYREETQYF. The DNA for the CDR3 is TGTGCCAGCTCCCGGTACAGGGAAGAGACCCAGTACTTC.

The rearrangement joins TRBV27 to TRBJ1-1; 7 nucleotides agree with TRBD1. This CDR3 contains 13 residues. Germline-derived CDR1 and CDR2 are MNHEY and SMNVEV (reference sequence). The V segment lost 3 bases and the J segment 6 bases; nucleotides outside the gene matches: 4. In DNA form, the CDR3 reads TGTGCCAGCAGTTTTACAGGGGCCCCTGAAGCTTTCTTT. It yields the protein CASSFTGAPEAFF.

A remark on this clone: A much larger clone differs by one base, so this may be a read error. The chain has TRBV11-3 and TRBJ2-5, with D unclear. This CDR3 is 13 amino acids long. Germline CDR1 and CDR2: SGHNT and YENEEA. V gave up 3 bases and J gave up 2 bases, with 7 bases separating them. CDR3: CASSFSRQETQYF. CDR3 DNA sequence: TGTGCCAGCAGCTTTAGCCGGCAAGAGACCCAGTACTTC.

The chain combines TRBV6-5 with TRBJ2-3; D is undetermined. The CDR3 spans 13 residues. V was pared by 0 bases and J by 5 bases, with 6 bases between. Germline assignment: CDR1 MNHEY and CDR2 SVGAGI. CDR3 bases: TGTGCCAGCAGTTACTCCACGGTAGATACGCAGTATTTT. Protein: CASSYSTVDTQYF.

The table lists this clone with a few counts. The V call is TRBV29-1, the J call TRBJ1-4; D perhaps matches TRBD1 (6 bases). The CDR3 covers 13 residues. Germline loops: CDR1 SQVTM, CDR2 ANQGSEA. Trimming shortened V by 7 bases and J by 7 bases, and 16 bases separated the two germline ends. The CDR3 nucleotides are TGCAGCGCCGGACAGCCCGAGATTGAAAAACTGTTTTTT. This translates into CSAGQPEIEKLFF.

The rearrangement links TRBV5-1 to TRBJ1-1; D gene ambiguous. Deletions cut 5 bases from V and 1 base from J, with 15 bases between. The CDR3 has 15 amino acids. Germline V gene data show CDR1 as SGHRS and CDR2 as YFSETQ. DNA of the CDR3: TGCGCCAGCAGTTTCAGCGGCGAGGGGAACACTGAAGCTTTCTTT. This encodes CASSFSGEGNTEAFF.

This clone showed up just a few times. The rearrangement uses TRBV9 and TRBJ2-3; TRBD2 matches 9 bases. V lost 0 bases to trimming and J lost 4 bases; unmatched junction nucleotides: 3. Germline CDR1 reads SGDLS; CDR2 reads YYNGEE. The CDR3 covers 15 residues. The CDR3 here is CASSVAGGGADTQYF. The CDR3 region has the DNA TGTGCCAGCAGCGTAGCGGGCGGGGGGGCAGATACGCAGTATTTT.

For this clone: At the DNA level, this CDR3 is encoded by other sequences in the same sample as well. This rearrangement joins TRBV4-1 to TRBJ2-5, with 11 bases matching TRBD2. Germline-derived CDR1 and CDR2 are MGHRA and YSYEKL. The CDR3 runs to 15 residues. V lost 3 bases, J lost 2 bases, and 2 bases stayed unmatched. This CDR3 is CASSQGTSGQETQYF. CDR3 coding DNA: TGCGCCAGCAGCCAGGGGACTAGCGGACAAGAGACCCAGTACTTC.

This clone was counted many times. The chain links TRBV28 to TRBJ2-7; the match to TRBD1 covers 7 bases. Germline trimming cut 3 bases from V and 4 bases from J; bases unmatched to any gene: 6. There are 14 residues in the CDR3. Germline CDR1 reads MDHEN; CDR2 reads SYDVKM. The CDR3 DNA is TGTGCCAGCAGTTTGGTGACAGGGCAGTACGAGCAGTACTTC. Its protein is CASSLVTGQYEQYF.

The CDR3 coding sequence is TGTGCCAGCAGTGGGCAGGGCTACGAGCAGTACTTC. It yields the protein CASSGQGYEQYF. This chain connects TRBV2 to TRBJ2-7; the D gene is possibly TRBD1 (5 bases). This CDR3 comprises 12 residues. Between the trimmed V and J ends, which lost 4 bases and 3 bases, there was a span of 7 bases. CDR1 is SNHLY and CDR2 is FYNNEI in the germline V gene.